The 18 T cell receptor beta chains given below trace back to one sample, sequenced in a study of blood T cell repertoires in COVID-19. Profiling relied on immunoSEQ multiplex PCR, and the TCRdb table lists in-frame clones only, not all of them. The sample consists of a few hundred thousand clones, approximately 87% of them appearing once. The specimen sequenced was peripheral blood. Every receptor here comes from a man aged 55 to 69 with acute or convalescent COVID-19.

The rearrangement links TRBV10-1 to TRBJ2-1, with D maybe TRBD2 (6 bases). Germline CDR1 and CDR2: WNHNN and SYGVQD (reference sequence). The V and J ends lost 2 bases and 0 bases respectively, with 8 bases between them. The CDR3 consists of 15 residues. The CDR3 DNA sequence: TGCGCCAGCAGTGAGCGGGAGTCCTCCTACAATGAGCAGTTCTTC. Protein: CASSERESSYNEQFF.

The chain employs TRBV9 and TRBJ2-3; tentatively, D is TRBD1 (5 bases). V lost 2 bases, J lost 1 base, and 11 bases lay in between. Germline-derived CDR1 and CDR2 are SGDLS and YYNGEE. This CDR3 spans 15 amino acids. The DNA of the CDR3 is TGTGCCAGCAGCGTCCAGGGAACGGGCACAGATACGCAGTATTTT. It is translated as CASSVQGTGTDTQYF.

J is TRBJ2-5 and V is TRBV5-1, with 13 bases matching TRBD2. The V and J ends lost 5 bases and 7 bases, in that order; junction bases with no gene match: 8. The CDR3 sequence is 15 residues long. Looked up from germline, CDR1 is SGHRS and CDR2 is YFSETQ. CDR3 residues: CASRRTSGSRGTQYF. Written as DNA, the CDR3 is TGCGCCAGCAGACGGACTAGCGGGAGCCGTGGGACCCAGTACTTC.

This chain joins TRBV28 and TRBJ1-4; D remains unclear. The CDR3 contains 12 residues. V shed 1 base and J shed 7 bases, with 4 bases lying between them. Germline V gene sequence: CDR1 MDHEN, CDR2 SYDVKM. The CDR3 loop reads CASSLLAEKLFF. CDR3 coding DNA: TGTGCCAGCAGTTTATTGGCTGAAAAACTGTTTTTT.

This chain connects TRBV6-2 or TRBV6-3 to TRBJ1-6, with D unclear. With 4 bases removed from V and 6 bases from J, the gap between germline ends came to 10 bases. CDR3 length: 14 residues. The V gene's germline CDR1 is MNHEY and CDR2 SVGEGT. The chain's CDR3 is CASSFHRTNSPLHF. Here the CDR3 DNA reads TGTGCCAGCAGTTTTCACAGAACTAATTCACCCCTCCACTTT.

This clone was seen only once. V usage is TRBV18 and J usage is TRBJ1-2, with 8 bases matching TRBD1. Germline CDR1 and CDR2: KGHSH and LQKENI. The ends lost 3 bases at V and 8 bases at J; junction bases unmatched: 5. The CDR3 runs to 13 residues. The CDR3 nucleotides are TGTGCCAGCTCACCGGACAGGGTGGGCGGCTACACCTTC. Encoded protein: CASSPDRVGGYTF.

The chain couples TRBV19 to TRBJ2-6; 7 bases line up with TRBD1. The CDR3 totals 16 residues. Trimming at V came to 5 bases and at J to 2 bases, leaving 6 bases not matched to a gene. In germline, CDR1 is LNHDA, CDR2 SQIVND (reference sequence). The CDR3: CASSSGTGAGANVLTF. DNA of the CDR3: TGTGCCAGTAGTTCAGGAACAGGGGCTGGGGCCAACGTCCTGACTTTC. Full variable domain (outside the CDR3, taken from reference TRBV19 and TRBJ2-6): DGGITQSPKYLFRKEGQNVTLSCEQNLNHDAMYWYRQDPGQGLRLIYYSQIVNDFQKGDIAEGYSVSREKKESFPLTVTSAQKNPTAFYLCASSSGTGAGANVLTFGAGSRLTVL.

This sequence joins TRBV7-9 and TRBJ2-7, with D possibly matching TRBD1 (5 bases). V lost 0 bases to trimming and J lost 2 bases, with 14 bases between them. The length of the CDR3 is 16 residues. Looked up from germline, CDR1 is SEHNR and CDR2 is FQNEAQ (reference sequence). CDR3 residues: CASSLATRVGPYEQYF. The DNA for the CDR3 is TGTGCCAGCAGCTTAGCAACCAGGGTGGGGCCCTACGAGCAGTACTTC.

This clone showed up just a few times. V usage is TRBV9 and J usage is TRBJ1-5; D not certain. With 1 base removed from V and 3 bases from J, the gap between germline ends came to 5 bases. Germline assignment: CDR1 SGDLS and CDR2 YYNGEE. The CDR3 spans 13 residues. The CDR3 region has the DNA TGTGCCAGCAGCGTAACTGACAATCAGCCCCAGCATTTT. Protein product: CASSVTDNQPQHF.

CDR3 in amino acids: CASSFPTSGSLNYPSNEQFF. The CDR3 DNA reads TGTGCCAGCAGTTTCCCCACTAGCGGGAGCTTAAACTACCCTTCCAATGAGCAGTTCTTC. The rearrangement links TRBV28 to TRBJ2-1, with 11 bases that match TRBD2. The CDR3 extends over 20 amino acids. The J segment lost 6 bases and the V segment lost 3 bases, leaving 19 bases of the junction unmatched. CDR1 is MDHEN, CDR2 SYDVKM, per germline.

The rearrangement joins TRBV19 to TRBJ1-2; TRBD1 agrees at 9 bases. This CDR3 spans 16 amino acids. CDR1 is LNHDA and CDR2 is SQIVND in the germline V gene (reference sequence). V lost 3 bases to trimming and J lost 3 bases; unmatched junction nucleotides: 8. CDR3 in DNA: TGTGCCAGTAGTATTCGGTTGGGACAGGGTGACTATGGCTACACCTTC. It is translated as CASSIRLGQGDYGYTF.

This rearrangement joins TRBV3-1 (or the pseudogene TRBV3-2) to TRBJ2-2; 14 bases line up with TRBD2. The CDR3 extends over 18 amino acids. Per the germline V gene, CDR1 is LGHDT and CDR2 is YNNKEL (reference sequence). J lost 6 bases, V lost 4 bases, and 10 bases had no gene match. CDR3 residues: CASSPPGLAGVTAGELFF. DNA for the CDR3: TGTGCCAGCAGCCCCCCGGGACTAGCGGGAGTAACGGCCGGGGAGCTGTTTTTT.

V gene TRBV6-4 combines with J gene TRBJ1-1; D unresolved. CDR1 is MRHNA, CDR2 SNTAGT, per germline. V lost 5 bases and J lost 4, with 17 bases in between. CDR3 length equals 15 residues. The CDR3 spells CASSPNGVSGTEAFF. For the CDR3, the DNA is TGTGCCAGCAGTCCCAACGGGGTGTCGGGCACTGAAGCTTTCTTT.

V is TRBV28 and J is TRBJ1-5; 7 bases are shared with TRBD1. CDR3 length: 13 amino acids. The germline gives CDR1 MDHEN, CDR2 SYDVKM. J gave up 7 bases and V 8 bases, and 8 bases lay outside the gene matches. The CDR3 DNA is TGTGCCAGCTTAGGACAGGTCAAACAGCCCCAGCATTTT. As protein: CASLGQVKQPQHF.

V is TRBV28 and J is TRBJ1-1; 9 nucleotides match TRBD1. The J segment lost 4 bases and the V segment lost 5 bases, leaving 8 bases of the junction unmatched. The CDR3 contains 15 residues. Germline assignment: CDR1 MDHEN and CDR2 SYDVKM. For the CDR3, the DNA is TGTGCCAGCAGTCAGTACAGGGGGCAGGGCACTGAAGCTTTCTTT. This gives the protein CASSQYRGQGTEAFF.

The rearrangement uses TRBV12-5 and TRBJ2-1; D is possibly TRBD2 (6 bases). CDR3 size: 13 residues. V dropped 1 base and J dropped 9 bases, with 10 bases sitting between them. Germline CDR1 reads LGHNT; CDR2 reads FRNRAP. CDR3 amino acids: CASGLAISGEQFF. CDR3 DNA sequence: TGTGCTAGTGGTTTGGCCATTAGCGGTGAGCAGTTCTTC.

The chain employs TRBV11-2 and TRBJ2-1; the D gene is possibly TRBD1 (6 bases). Trimming pared 4 bases from V and 15 bases from J, leaving 19 bases between. Germline lookup yields CDR1 SGHAT and CDR2 FQNNGV. The CDR3 contains 13 residues. CDR3 sequence: CASSSPGKIGGFF. For the CDR3, the DNA is TGTGCCAGCAGCTCACCAGGGAAAATAGGGGGGTTCTTC.

The rearrangement links TRBV6-5 to TRBJ2-1; D is ambiguous. This CDR3 spans 13 amino acids. Trimming shortened V by 6 bases and J by 8 bases, and 14 bases separated the two germline ends. Germline CDR1 MNHEY, CDR2 SVGAGI. Here the CDR3 DNA reads TGTGCCAGCAGCCTCCCAAGAGAGCATGAGCAGTTCTTC. Protein product: CASSLPREHEQFF.